The 30 T cell receptor beta chains in this list originate from one sample, sequenced in a study of shared clonotypes between healthy human individuals. Sequenced by immunoSEQ multiplex PCR; TCRdb stores in-frame clones only, minus some. The repertoire has about 460,000 clones, 60% to 80% of them found once; the top ten carry around 13%. The sequenced material came from PBMCs. These receptors originate from a woman in her forties in good health. Some clones in this sample may be carry-over from other donors' samples.

This clone was seen just once. The V gene is TRBV4-2, the J gene TRBJ2-1; the D gene is possibly TRBD2 (5 bases). The CDR3 sequence is 16 residues long. V lost 1 base and J lost 7, with 17 bases in between. CDR1 is LGHNA and CDR2 is YNFKEQ in the germline V gene. The CDR3 reads CASSQVGLSIRNEQFF. The CDR3 DNA follows: TGTGCCAGCAGCCAAGTCGGACTCTCTATTAGGAATGAGCAGTTCTTC.

This clone was seen a single time. This likely traces to a read error, being one base from a far larger clone. The same CDR3 is also encoded by other DNA sequences in this sample. The rearrangement joins TRBV19 to TRBJ2-1; 7 nucleotides match TRBD2. The length of the CDR3 is 15 residues. Germline V gives CDR1 LNHDA, CDR2 SQIVND (reference sequence). This chain's CDR3 is CASSISTSANNEQFF. CDR3 coding DNA: TGTGCCAGTAGTATCAGTACTAGCGCCAACAACGAGCAGTTCTTC.

In DNA, the CDR3 is TGTGCCAGCAGCCCCGGCGGGACTAAGACGACAGATACGCAGTATTTT. Translation gives CASSPGGTKTTDTQYF. The chain carries TRBV5-4 and TRBJ2-3, with TRBD2 matching 7 bases. The germline V gene has CDR1 SGHNT and CDR2 YYREEE (reference sequence). Germline trimming cut 4 bases from V and 3 bases from J; bases unmatched to any gene: 11. The CDR3 is 16 amino acids.

The genes are TRBV7-6 and TRBJ2-5; 8 nucleotides match TRBD2. Germline lookup yields CDR1 SGHVS and CDR2 FNYEAQ. V lost 1 base to trimming and J lost 5 bases; unmatched junction nucleotides: 9. The CDR3 runs 16 residues. The CDR3 nucleotides are TGTGCCAGCAGCTTAGTTAGCGGGACCTTGGGGGAGACCCAGTACTTC. It specifies CASSLVSGTLGETQYF. The whole variable domain, remainder taken from reference TRBV7-6 and TRBJ2-5, is GAGVSQSPRYKVTKRGQDVALRCDPISGHVSLYWYRQALGQGPEFLTYFNYEAQQDKSGLPNDRFSAERPEGSISTLTIQRTEQRDSAMYRCASSLVSGTLGETQYFGPGTRLLVL.

The rearrangement links TRBV4-2 to TRBJ2-5; maybe TRBD1 (6 bases). Trimming pared 0 bases from V and 4 bases from J, leaving 12 bases between. Per germline, CDR1 LGHNA and CDR2 YNFKEQ. The CDR3 has 15 residues. The CDR3 reads CASSQDGQGRETQYF. The CDR3 DNA follows: TGTGCCAGCAGCCAAGACGGGCAGGGGAGAGAGACCCAGTACTTC.

For this clone: A read error is likely here: a far larger clone is one base away. Other DNA sequences from this sample encode an identical CDR3 as well. V and J are TRBV9 and TRBJ2-3, with no clear D. This CDR3 spans 13 amino acids. The V gene's germline CDR1 is SGDLS and CDR2 YYNGEE. V lost 0 bases, J lost 6 bases, and 8 bases lay in between. CDR3 loop: CASSVEFVDTQYF. The CDR3, as DNA: TGTGCCAGCAGCGTAGAGTTCGTGGATACGCAGTATTTT.

This clone appeared a few times. This likely traces to a read error, being one base from a far larger clone. The sample holds other DNA sequences that translate to the same CDR3. This sequence joins TRBV4-1 and TRBJ1-1; no firm D call. Germline V lookup: CDR1 MGHRA, CDR2 YSYEKL. CDR3 length: 12 amino acids. The CDR3 sequence: CASSLPGTEAFF. The CDR3 region has the DNA TGCGCCAGCAGCCTCCCCGGCACTGAAGCCTTCTTT.

This rearrangement joins TRBV18 to TRBJ1-1; 8 bases align to TRBD1. There are 15 residues in the CDR3. Germline loops: CDR1 KGHSH, CDR2 LQKENI. V shed 3 bases and J 1 base; nucleotides not matched to a gene: 4. The CDR3 nucleotides are TGTGCCAGCTCACCCCTAGACAGGGGGAACACTGAAGCTTTCTTT. Translating gives CASSPLDRGNTEAFF.

V and J are TRBV11-2 and TRBJ1-1; TRBD1 matches at 9 bases. CDR3 length: 16 residues. The V segment lost 5 bases and the J segment 1 base; nucleotides outside the gene matches: 8. Germline CDR1 SGHAT, CDR2 FQNNGV. This CDR3 reads CASSPGTGYSNTEAFF. CDR3 nucleotide sequence: TGTGCCAGCAGCCCTGGGACAGGGTACTCGAACACTGAAGCTTTCTTT.

This clone was seen once. The chain is built from TRBV11-2 and TRBJ2-5; 8 positions match TRBD2. V trimming: 4 bases; J trimming: 5 bases; junction bases outside the gene matches: 6. The CDR3 is made up of 14 amino acids. CDR1 SGHAT and CDR2 FQNNGV come from the germline V gene. The CDR3 DNA sequence: TGTGCCAGCAGCTGGACTCCGGGAGGGGAGACCCAGTACTTC. Protein product: CASSWTPGGETQYF.

The J gene is TRBJ1-1, the V gene TRBV7-9; 8 bases line up with TRBD1. CDR1 and CDR2 (germline): SEHNR, FQNEAQ (reference sequence). Trimming took 3 bases from V and 1 from J; bases not matched to a gene: 1. The CDR3 extends over 14 amino acids. CDR3 nucleotide sequence: TGTGCCAGCAGCTTTGGGACAGGGAACACTGAAGCTTTCTTT. This encodes CASSFGTGNTEAFF.

To note about this clone: This likely stems from a read error, as it lies one base from a far larger clone. The sample carries other DNA sequences with the same CDR3. This chain joins TRBV4-1 and TRBJ2-7; D is unclear. This CDR3 has 13 amino acids. CDR1 is MGHRA, CDR2 YSYEKL, per germline. This chain's CDR3 is CASSQVAYYEQYF. CDR3 sequence (DNA): TGTGCCAGCAGCCAAGTAGCTTACTACGAGCAGTACTTC.

The V call is TRBV29-1, the J call TRBJ1-2, with 9 bases that match TRBD1. The V gene end was trimmed by 3 bases and the J gene end by 7 bases; junction bases not matched to a gene: 6. The CDR3 spans 13 residues. Germline CDR1 reads SQVTM; CDR2 reads ANQGSEA. The DNA of the CDR3 is TGCAGCGTTGAGGCCGGGACAGGGTTTGGCTACACCTTC. Protein: CSVEAGTGFGYTF. Based on the CDR3 plus reference TRBV29-1 and TRBJ1-2, the full variable domain is SAVISQKPSRDICQRGTSLTIQCQVDSQVTMMFWYRQQPGQSLTLIATANQGSEATYESGFVIDKFPISRPNLTFSTLTVSNMSPEDSSIYLCSVEAGTGFGYTFGSGTRLTVV.

V usage is TRBV2 and J usage is TRBJ1-5, with no clear D. The germline V and J ends were trimmed by 6 bases and 7 bases, with 13 bases remaining between them. In germline, CDR1 is SNHLY, CDR2 FYNNEI. This CDR3 spans 13 amino acids. The CDR3 reads CASSYDTTQPQHF. DNA for the CDR3: TGTGCCAGCAGCTACGACACAACCCAGCCCCAGCATTTT.

The chain has TRBV13 and TRBJ1-1; weak D call: TRBD1 (6 bases). The germline V gene has CDR1 PRHDT and CDR2 FYEKMQ (reference sequence). The CDR3 sequence is 14 residues long. The V and J ends lost 7 bases and 2 bases respectively, with 14 bases between them. This CDR3 reads CASTPGGGNTEAFF. The CDR3 nucleotides read TGTGCCAGCACCCCCGGAGGGGGAAACACTGAAGCTTTCTTT.

Worth noting for this clone: One base separates it from a far larger clone, so it is likely a read error. The conserved phenylalanine or tryptophan is not found at the CDR3 terminus, so this likely reflects a read error. The chain couples TRBV4-3 to TRBJ2-7; D might be TRBD2 (5 bases). V was clipped by 0 bases and J by 6 bases, with 18 bases between them. The CDR3 extends over 16 amino acids. The germline CDR1 and CDR2 sequences are LGHNA and YSLEER. Here the CDR3 DNA reads TGCGCCAGCAGCCAAGATTATTCTAGCCCTACACTCGAGCAGTACCTC. Translating it yields CASSQDYSSPTLEQYL.

This clone was picked up a small number of times. CDR3 bases: TGTGCCAGCAGTTTACGGGGTAGGTCAAAGCAGTACTTC. Translated: CASSLRGRSKQYF. This chain joins TRBV27 and TRBJ2-7, with D maybe TRBD2 (5 bases). The germline V and J ends were trimmed by 2 bases and 8 bases, with 13 bases remaining between them. This CDR3 is 13 amino acids long. Germline-derived CDR1 and CDR2 are MNHEY and SMNVEV (reference sequence).

This sequence joins TRBV6-6 and TRBJ2-7, with 8 positions matching TRBD2. J gave up 3 bases and V 6 bases, and 7 bases lay outside the gene matches. Germline V gives CDR1 MNHNY, CDR2 SVGAGI (reference sequence). The length of the CDR3 is 14 residues. The CDR3 DNA reads TGTGCCAGCAGAGGGCTAGCGGGCCACTACGAGCAGTACTTC. Translated: CASRGLAGHYEQYF.

This chain links TRBV7-2 with TRBJ1-1; D uncertain. Trimming took 2 bases from V and 8 from J, leaving 12 bases between them. This CDR3 is 13 amino acids long. Germline V lookup: CDR1 SGHTA, CDR2 FQGNSA. The CDR3 loop reads CASSLRRDSEAFF. As DNA, the CDR3 is TGTGCCAGCAGCTTACGGCGAGACTCGGAAGCTTTCTTT. Complete variable domain (other parts from reference TRBV7-2 and TRBJ1-1): GAGVSQSPSNKVTEKGKDVELRCDPISGHTALYWYRQSLGQGLEFLIYFQGNSAPDKSGLPSDRFSAERTGGSVSTLTIQRTQQEDSAVYLCASSLRRDSEAFFGQGTRLTVV.

The chain has TRBV5-1 and TRBJ2-3; 9 bases map to TRBD1. J lost 4 bases, V lost 1 base, and 4 bases had no gene match. The CDR3 totals 15 residues. Germline V gene lookup returns CDR1 SGHRS and CDR2 YFSETQ. CDR3 nucleotides: TGCGCCAGCAGCTTGAAGACAGGGGGATCAGATACGCAGTATTTT. It codes for CASSLKTGGSDTQYF.

CDR3 amino acids: CSMDGGETQYF. Written as DNA, the CDR3 is TGCAGCATGGACGGGGGAGAGACCCAGTACTTC. The rearrangement joins TRBV29-1 to TRBJ2-5; a weak D match, TRBD2 (6 bases). The CDR3 has 11 residues. The germline V and J ends were trimmed by 8 bases and 4 bases, with 11 bases remaining between them. Germline V gives CDR1 SQVTM, CDR2 ANQGSEA.

The genes are TRBV5-1 and TRBJ2-3; D is possibly TRBD1 or TRBD2 (5 bases each). Germline loops: CDR1 SGHRS, CDR2 YFSETQ. The CDR3 loop spans 14 amino acids. The V gene lost 0 bases and the J gene lost 2 bases, with 7 bases spanning the gap. In DNA, the CDR3 is TGCGCCAGCAGCTTGGACGGGACCACAGATACGCAGTATTTT. This translates into CASSLDGTTDTQYF.

The chain employs TRBV19 and TRBJ2-3; D possibly corresponds to TRBD2 (6 bases). CDR1 is LNHDA, CDR2 SQIVND, per germline (reference sequence). The CDR3 runs to 16 residues. Between the trimmed V and J ends, which lost 1 base and 1 base, there was a span of 12 bases. This CDR3 reads CASSIVGSGRTDTQYF. CDR3 nucleotide sequence: TGTGCCAGTAGTATAGTTGGTAGCGGACGCACAGATACGCAGTATTTT.

CDR3 loop: CASSSETRGLIYEQYF. The CDR3 nucleotides are TGTGCCAGCAGCTCCGAAACGCGGGGTTTGATTTACGAGCAGTACTTC. The rearrangement uses TRBV11-2 and TRBJ2-7; D is possibly TRBD2 (6 bases). Germline assignment: CDR1 SGHAT and CDR2 FQNNGV. The CDR3 consists of 16 residues. V dropped 4 bases and J dropped 4 bases, with 20 bases sitting between them.

A single count supports this clone. The J gene is TRBJ1-2, the V gene TRBV6-1; 7 nucleotides agree with TRBD1. The J segment lost 0 bases and the V segment lost 8 bases, leaving 6 bases of the junction unmatched. CDR1 and CDR2 (germline): MNHNS, SASEGT. This CDR3 is 14 amino acids long. CDR3 nucleotides: TGTGCCAGCCTTTGGGACAGACCTAACTATGGCTACACCTTC. Its translation: CASLWDRPNYGYTF.

This clone is a singleton in its sample. The CDR3, as DNA: TGTGCCAGCAGCTTAAGGTGGAACACCGGGGAGCTGTTTTTT. Its translation is CASSLRWNTGELFF. V and J are TRBV6-5 and TRBJ2-2, with no clear D. CDR1 is MNHEY and CDR2 is SVGAGI in the germline V gene. Trimming stripped 6 bases from V and 1 base from J, with 9 bases between. This CDR3 region has 14 residues.

V gene TRBV18 combines with J gene TRBJ1-4; no definite D call. Trimming shortened V by 1 base and J by 5 bases, and 20 bases separated the two germline ends. This CDR3 spans 18 amino acids. Germline values: CDR1 KGHSH, CDR2 LQKENI. The CDR3 bases are TGTGCCAGCTCACCACGAGAACCGTCGCCCTCCCTGAATGAAAAACTGTTTTTT. Amino acids: CASSPREPSPSLNEKLFF.

A note on this clone: This likely reflects a read error, since a far larger clone is one base away. Other nucleotide sequences from this sample produce the same CDR3. The V and J genes are TRBV7-9 and TRBJ2-1; D gene uncertain. The CDR3 loop spans 15 amino acids. Germline lookup yields CDR1 SEHNR and CDR2 FQNEAQ (reference sequence). Trimming removed 3 bases at V and 2 bases at J, with 11 bases between. The CDR3 region has the DNA TGTGCCAGCAGCTTGGTTCCAGAGGCCTACAATGAGCAGTTCTTC. Its protein product is CASSLVPEAYNEQFF.

This clone turned up a few times. The J gene is TRBJ1-2, the V gene TRBV2; possibly TRBD1 for D (6 bases). Looked up from germline, CDR1 is SNHLY and CDR2 is FYNNEI. Trimming pared 2 bases from V and 5 bases from J, leaving 9 bases between. The CDR3 covers 13 residues. CDR3 sequence reads: CASSEYRDYGYTF. In DNA, the CDR3 is TGTGCCAGCAGTGAATACAGGGATTATGGCTACACCTTC. Filled out from reference TRBV2 and TRBJ1-2, the complete variable domain reads EPEVTQTPSHQVTQMGQEVILRCVPISNHLYFYWYRQILGQKVEFLVSFYNNEISEKSEIFDDQFSVERPDGSNFTLKIRSTKLEDSAMYFCASSEYRDYGYTFGSGTRLTVV.

At least ten counts were recorded for this clone. The CDR3 spells CASSKGQTHLQYF. CDR3 DNA: TGTGCCAGCAGTAAGGGACAGACTCACTTGCAGTACTTC. The V gene is TRBV28, the J gene TRBJ2-7, with 7 bases identical to TRBD1. The junction had 10 bases not matched to a gene; V was cut back by 5 bases and J by 9 bases. Germline CDR1 is MDHEN and CDR2 is SYDVKM. The CDR3 is 13 residues long.